One and the same sample provided the 23 T cell receptor beta chains below, sequenced in a study of breast tumors, draining lymph nodes, adjacent tissues (dated by TCRdb to the mid-2010s). Library method: multiplex PCR. Sequenced on an Illumina HiSeq 2000. The public reads were run again by TCRdb, first through fastp at Q25 and then through MiXCR, and only productive beta chains were kept. Entries that share a CDR3 protein sequence are merged under the most common genes and DNA. The sample contains approximately 100,000 distinct CDR3 sequences, 20% to 25% of them found a single time. Roughly 1.2% of the sample is in the top ten clones. Lymph node samples were obtained from the axillary draining lymph nodes of breast cancer patients. The specimen was axillary lymph node tissue. These receptor sequences come from a female donor with breast cancer. Some clones in this sample may be carry-over from other donors' samples.

The chain is built from TRBV28 and TRBJ2-3; perhaps D is TRBD1 or TRBD2 (5 bases each). Looked up from germline, CDR1 is MDHEN and CDR2 is SYDVKM. The CDR3 runs to 15 residues. Trimming shortened V by 6 bases and J by 5 bases, and 18 bases separated the two germline ends. Here the CDR3 reads CASSRIGTGGDTQYF. The DNA for the CDR3 is TGTGCCAGCAGCCGGATTGGGACCGGCGGAGATACGCAGTATTTT.

The table lists this clonotype with many counts. J is TRBJ2-2 and V is TRBV9, with D perhaps being TRBD1 or TRBD2 (5 bases each). The CDR3 covers 13 residues. In germline, CDR1 is SGDLS, CDR2 YYNGEE. The V and J ends lost 7 bases and 6 bases respectively, with 13 bases between them. CDR3 sequence (DNA): TGTGCCAGCGGGACGCAGGGCCCCGGGGAGCTGTTTTTT. This sequence encodes CASGTQGPGELFF.

The sample holds many counts of this clonotype. The chain uses TRBV2 and TRBJ2-7, with TRBD2 matching over 10 bases. With 3 bases clipped from V and 10 bases from J, the junction kept 6 bases outside the gene matches. The CDR3 length is 13 residues. CDR1 and CDR2 from the germline V gene are SNHLY and FYNNEI. CDR3: CASSEVAGGDQYF. CDR3 sequence (DNA): TGTGCCAGCAGTGAGGTAGCGGGGGGCGACCAGTACTTC.

In the case of this clonotype: Without the conserved terminal phenylalanine or tryptophan, this CDR3 likely stems from a read error. The DNA is omitted, as the CDR3 cannot be located on it reliably, and the CDR3 follows TCRdb's listing. This chain uses TRBV5-1 with TRBJ1-6; the table's D call of TRBD1 was not tested on the DNA. The germline CDR1 and CDR2 sequences are SGHRS and YFSETQ. The CDR3 is 18 residues long, ends included. The chain's CDR3 is CASSLASSPGQKNSPLRL.

This clonotype was recorded only once. The chain uses TRBV6-4 and TRBJ2-1, with a possible D match to TRBD2 (5 bases). V was shortened by 3 bases and J by 3 bases, with 6 bases between the two germline ends. The germline CDR1 and CDR2 sequences are MRHNA and SNTAGT. CDR3 length: 13 amino acids. The CDR3 reads CASSEEVYNEQFF. CDR3 nucleotide sequence: TGTGCCAGCAGTGAGGAGGTCTACAATGAGCAGTTCTTC.

This clonotype was counted ten times or more. The junction departs from the called germline gene at one end, perhaps through a read error. The chain combines TRBV29-1 with TRBJ1-2; D is possibly TRBD1 (5 bases). This CDR3 has 12 residues. CDR1 is SQVTM and CDR2 is ANQGSEA in the germline V gene. The CDR3 sequence is CSVEGQGGGYTF. The CDR3, as DNA: TGCAGCGTCGAAGGGCAGGGCGGAGGCTACACCTTC.

Of note for this clonotype: A much bigger clone sits one base away, suggesting this may be a read error. The CDR3 DNA reads TGTGCCAGCAGTCGACAGGACCGCTATGGCTGCACCTTC. Its protein is CASSRQDRYGCTF. The chain combines TRBV28 with TRBJ1-2, with D possibly matching TRBD1 (6 bases). The CDR3 totals 13 residues. Germline lookup yields CDR1 MDHEN and CDR2 SYDVKM.

This clonotype showed up many times. J is TRBJ1-2 and V is TRBV20-1; a weak D match, TRBD1 (5 bases). From germline, CDR1 is DFQATT and CDR2 SNEGSKA (reference sequence). V was cut by 6 bases and J by 8 bases, with 25 bases left in between. This CDR3 has 15 amino acids. CDR3 bases: TGCAGTGCCCAGGAGGCAGGGCCTGCATTGGGGGGCTACACCTTC. Protein: CSAQEAGPALGGYTF.

The CDR3: CASSFGQSSYEQYF. CDR3 DNA: TGTGCCAGCAGTTTTGGGCAGAGCTCCTACGAGCAGTACTTC. The chain combines TRBV27 with TRBJ2-7; D not resolved. The germline gives CDR1 MNHEY, CDR2 SMNVEV (reference sequence). V lost 3 bases and J lost 0, with 9 bases in between. The CDR3 covers 14 residues.

This clonotype showed up many times. The CDR3 DNA is TGTGCCAGCAGCTTATGGGGGGGTGAGCAGTTCTTC. The encoded protein is CASSLWGGEQFF. This sequence joins TRBV7-3 and TRBJ2-1; TRBD2 agrees at 7 bases. V shed 2 bases and J 9 bases; nucleotides not matched to a gene: 1. Looked up from germline, CDR1 is SGHTA and CDR2 is FQGTGA. The CDR3 totals 12 residues. The complete variable domain, with remaining parts taken from reference TRBV7-3 and TRBJ2-1, reads GAGVSQTPSNKVTEKGKYVELRCDPISGHTALYWYRQSLGQGPEFLIYFQGTGAADDSGLPNDRFFAVRPEGSVSTLKIQRTERGDSAVYLCASSLWGGEQFFGPGTRLTVL.

In this sample, this clonotype turned up many times. V and J are TRBV27 and TRBJ1-6, with 9 bases that match TRBD1. The V gene end was trimmed by 5 bases and the J gene end by 8 bases; junction bases not matched to a gene: 4. In germline, CDR1 is MNHEY, CDR2 SMNVEV (reference sequence). This CDR3 has 14 amino acids. The CDR3 is CASSADRGYSPLHF. In DNA form, the CDR3 reads TGTGCCAGCAGTGCCGACAGGGGGTATTCACCCCTCCACTTT.

This clonotype was seen a single time. A single base separates this from a much larger clone, so it may be a read error. J is TRBJ2-7 and V is TRBV3-1, with a possible D match to TRBD2 (6 bases). This CDR3 comprises 15 residues. The V gene's germline CDR1 is LGHDT and CDR2 YNNKEL (reference sequence). DNA of the CDR3: TGTGCCAGCAGCCAAGCAGGAGGGAGGAACTACGAGCAGTGCTTC. Amino acids: CASSQAGGRNYEQCF.

V gene TRBV10-1 combines with J gene TRBJ2-7, with D uncertain. The germline V gene has CDR1 WNHNN and CDR2 SYGVQD (reference sequence). The CDR3 has 13 amino acids. Trimming pared 4 bases from V and 2 bases from J, leaving 9 bases between. This CDR3 reads CASSGTAAYEQYF. The CDR3 bases are TGCGCCAGCAGTGGGACGGCAGCCTACGAGCAGTACTTC.

There are many counts of this clonotype. The chain employs TRBV19 and TRBJ1-5; TRBD1 might be the D (6 bases). The V and J ends lost 3 bases and 7 bases respectively, with 16 bases between them. The CDR3 consists of 15 residues. Per the germline V gene, CDR1 is LNHDA and CDR2 is SQIVND (reference sequence). The CDR3 DNA follows: TGTGCCAGTAGTATGAGGGCAGGGGACGGCCAGCCCCAGCATTTT. This sequence encodes CASSMRAGDGQPQHF.

This clonotype was counted at least ten times. This chain joins TRBV20-1 and TRBJ2-5; D is unresolved. The germline gives CDR1 DFQATT, CDR2 SNEGSKA (reference sequence). The length of the CDR3 is 10 residues. With 3 bases removed from V and 4 bases from J, the gap between germline ends came to 3 bases. The CDR3 sequence: CSARRETQYF. The DNA for the CDR3 is TGCAGTGCTAGGAGAGAGACCCAGTACTTC.

Here the CDR3 reads CASNRGLTEWQYF. In nucleotides, the CDR3 is TGTGCCAGCAATAGAGGACTTACGGAATGGCAGTACTTC. The V and J genes are TRBV6-5 and TRBJ2-7; D might be TRBD2 (5 bases). From germline, CDR1 is MNHEY and CDR2 SVGAGI. CDR3 length: 13 amino acids. V was trimmed by 7 bases and J by 9 bases, leaving 19 bases between them.

There are many counts of this clonotype. The genes are TRBV20-1 and TRBJ2-3; D call uncertain. Deletions cut 5 bases from V and 2 bases from J, with 11 bases between. This CDR3 is built from 13 residues. Germline loops: CDR1 DFQATT, CDR2 SNEGSKA (reference sequence). The CDR3 region has the DNA TGCAGTGCTGCAATTCATCCCACAGATACGCAGTATTTT. Translating it yields CSAAIHPTDTQYF.

At least ten counts were recorded for this clonotype. This chain connects TRBV4-2 to TRBJ2-3; TRBD2 aligns across 12 bases. Germline V gives CDR1 LGHNA, CDR2 YNFKEQ. Unmatched junction bases numbered 0, after V lost 4 bases and J lost 1 base. The CDR3 runs 15 residues. Here the CDR3 DNA reads TGTGCCAGCAGCCCTAGCGGGGGGGGCACAGATACGCAGTATTTT. Residues: CASSPSGGGTDTQYF.

This clonotype has ten or more counts. V gene TRBV7-9 combines with J gene TRBJ2-5; D uncertain. Per germline, CDR1 SEHNR and CDR2 FQNEAQ (reference sequence). This CDR3 spans 15 amino acids. Trimming stripped 1 base from V and 0 bases from J, with 9 bases between. CDR3 residues: CASSLGWANQETQYF. CDR3 DNA: TGTGCCAGCAGCTTAGGGTGGGCAAACCAAGAGACCCAGTACTTC.

V is TRBV10-2 and J is TRBJ1-2; no reliable D call. There are 11 residues in the CDR3. In germline, CDR1 is WSHSY, CDR2 SAAADI. The V end was cut by 5 bases, the J end by 8 bases, with 9 bases between. As DNA, the CDR3 is TGCGCCAGCAGTCTAGCGGGAGGCTACACCTTC. It codes for CASSLAGGYTF.

This clonotype was counted many times. The chain carries TRBV2 and TRBJ1-4; D is possibly TRBD1 (5 bases). CDR1 is SNHLY and CDR2 is FYNNEI in the germline V gene. The CDR3 runs 17 residues. V was shortened by 7 bases and J by 4 bases, with 22 bases between the two germline ends. The DNA of the CDR3 is TGTGCCAGCACCGCCGCCGGACAAGGAAATCTTAATGAAAAACTGTTTTTT. Translating it yields CASTAAGQGNLNEKLFF.

This clonotype was counted between two and nine times. This could be a read error, since a much larger clone is one nucleotide away. V usage is TRBV29-1 and J usage is TRBJ2-7, with D possibly being TRBD1 or TRBD2 (5 bases each). Trimming cost V 7 bases and J 6 bases, with 13 bases left between them. This CDR3 has 11 amino acids. CDR1 SQVTM and CDR2 ANQGSEA come from the germline V gene. The chain's CDR3 is CSADSGGEQYF. The CDR3 DNA is TGCAGCGCTGATAGTGGGGGCGAGCAGTACTTC.

The chain combines TRBV28 with TRBJ2-3; tentatively, D is TRBD1 (6 bases). The CDR3 spans 16 residues. Trimming pared 5 bases from V and 2 bases from J, leaving 17 bases between. Per germline, CDR1 MDHEN and CDR2 SYDVKM. CDR3 bases: TGTGCCAGCAGTACGACTCACAGGGTTACCACAGATACGCAGTATTTT. Amino acids: CASSTTHRVTTDTQYF.